These 19 T cell receptor beta chains came from one sample sequenced in a study of naive CD8 T cells in extremely preterm neonates. Study-level results: Compared with older groups, preterm CDR3s were shorter, with fewer N additions and less trimming.

Profiling relied on immunoSEQ multiplex PCR, and the TCRdb table lists in-frame clones only, not all of them. This repertoire shows 20,000 or so clones, 88% found once; its top ten account for about 0.85%. Extremely preterm births at roughly 22-27 weeks of gestation supplied the samples. Their antigens remain unidentified. Sample: naive CD8+ T cells from cord blood. The receptors shown here come from a boy who was born preterm.

This chain links TRBV5-6 with TRBJ1-2; D might be TRBD1 (6 bases). With 0 bases removed from V and 4 bases from J, the gap between germline ends came to 10 bases. From germline, CDR1 is SGHDT and CDR2 YYEEEE. This CDR3 comprises 14 residues. The CDR3 sequence is CASSLAGAGYGYTF. The CDR3, as DNA: TGTGCCAGCAGCTTGGCGGGGGCAGGCTATGGCTACACCTTC.

V usage is TRBV4-1 and J usage is TRBJ2-2; the match to TRBD2 covers 9 bases. This CDR3 has 16 residues. From germline, CDR1 is MGHRA and CDR2 YSYEKL. Trimming took 0 bases from V and 1 from J; bases not matched to a gene: 0. This CDR3 reads CASSQDSGGNTGELFF. CDR3 sequence (DNA): TGCGCCAGCAGCCAAGATAGCGGGGGGAACACCGGGGAGCTGTTTTTT.

This chain joins TRBV29-1 and TRBJ2-1; 9 nucleotides line up with TRBD2. CDR3 size: 11 residues. V trimming: 7 bases; J trimming: 5 bases; junction bases outside the gene matches: 0. Germline CDR1 SQVTM, CDR2 ANQGSEA. The CDR3 here is CSGLADNEQFF. The DNA for the CDR3 is TGCAGCGGACTAGCGGACAATGAGCAGTTCTTC.

Of note for this clone: At the DNA level, this CDR3 is encoded by other sequences in the same sample as well. This chain uses TRBV9 with TRBJ2-5; D gene ambiguous. Germline V gene lookup returns CDR1 SGDLS and CDR2 YYNGEE. V was trimmed by 0 bases and J by 4 bases, leaving 4 bases between them. The CDR3 contains 12 residues. The CDR3 nucleotides read TGTGCCAGCAGCGTAGCCGGAGAGACCCAGTACTTC. This gives the protein CASSVAGETQYF.

The CDR3 DNA sequence: TGCGCCAGCAGCTTGACATACCAAGAGACCCAGTACTTC. This translates into CASSLTYQETQYF. V usage is TRBV5-1 and J usage is TRBJ2-5; no firm D call. CDR1 SGHRS and CDR2 YFSETQ come from the germline V gene. V was clipped by 1 base and J by 0 bases, with 4 bases between them. The CDR3 runs to 13 residues.

V gene TRBV6-1 combines with J gene TRBJ2-7; D is perhaps TRBD1 (6 bases). CDR1 and CDR2 (germline): MNHNS, SASEGT. The CDR3 covers 11 residues. V lost 5 bases and J 7 bases, leaving 9 bases between the germline ends. Written as DNA, the CDR3 is TGTGCCAGCAGTTACGGGACAGAGCAGTACTTC. Encoded protein: CASSYGTEQYF.

The chain has TRBV5-4 and TRBJ1-3; D not resolved. Germline CDR1 reads SGHNT; CDR2 reads YYREEE (reference sequence). The V gene lost 2 bases and the J gene lost 0 bases, with 0 bases spanning the gap. The CDR3 has 12 residues. The DNA for the CDR3 is TGTGCCAGCAGCTTCTCTGGAAACACCATATATTTT. Amino acid sequence: CASSFSGNTIYF.

The chain is built from TRBV9 and TRBJ2-7; 16 bases line up with TRBD2. The CDR3 is made up of 18 amino acids. Germline-derived CDR1 and CDR2 are SGDLS and YYNGEE. V was clipped by 4 bases and J by 3 bases; unmatched bases: 10. For the CDR3, the DNA is TGTGCCAGCAGCCTAGGGACTAGCGGGGGGGCCTTCCACTACGAGCAGTACTTC. It translates to CASSLGTSGGAFHYEQYF.

The chain is built from TRBV19 and TRBJ2-1; D gene unclear. V was pared by 4 bases and J by 0 bases, with 4 bases between. The CDR3 has 13 amino acids. Germline CDR1 reads LNHDA; CDR2 reads SQIVND (reference sequence). CDR3 nucleotide sequence: TGTGCCAGTAGTACTAGCTCCTACAATGAGCAGTTCTTC. Translation: CASSTSSYNEQFF.

This chain uses TRBV7-9 with TRBJ2-3; no clear D. The CDR3 is 12 amino acids. CDR1 is SEHNR and CDR2 is FQNEAQ in the germline V gene (reference sequence). V lost 3 bases to trimming and J lost 4 bases, with 5 bases between them. This CDR3 is CASSFMPDTQYF. CDR3 in DNA: TGTGCCAGCAGCTTCATGCCAGATACGCAGTATTTT.

On this clone itself: Possible read error: a much larger clone is one base away. The J gene is TRBJ1-1, the V gene TRBV19; D unresolved. The CDR3 is 12 amino acids. CDR1 is LNHDA, CDR2 SQIVND, per germline (reference sequence). Trimming removed 5 bases from V and 1 base from J, with 5 bases in between. CDR3 in amino acids: CASSPGNTEAFF. The DNA of the CDR3 is TGTGCCAGTAGTCCAGGGAACACTGAAGCTTTCTTT.

The CDR3 DNA reads TGTGCCAGCAGCTTAGTGACAGGGAGTAACTATGGCTACACCTTC. Its translation: CASSLVTGSNYGYTF. The rearrangement joins TRBV11-3 to TRBJ1-2; 7 nucleotides match TRBD1. CDR1 is SGHNT and CDR2 is YENEEA in the germline V gene. This CDR3 has 15 amino acids. The ends lost 1 base at V and 1 base at J; junction bases unmatched: 3.

V and J are TRBV9 and TRBJ2-6, with 7 bases fitting TRBD2. Germline values: CDR1 SGDLS, CDR2 YYNGEE. The CDR3 has 14 amino acids. With 4 bases clipped from V and 3 bases from J, the junction kept 1 base outside the gene matches. The CDR3 region is CASSQRGGANVLTF. Written as DNA, the CDR3 is TGTGCCAGCAGCCAGCGGGGTGGGGCCAACGTCCTGACTTTC.

J is TRBJ2-7 and V is TRBV7-2; no reliable D call. V lost 5 bases and J lost 0, with 11 bases in between. The CDR3 is made up of 14 amino acids. The germline CDR1 and CDR2 sequences are SGHTA and FQGNSA. CDR3 protein: CASSPNRHSYEQYF. CDR3 DNA sequence: TGTGCCAGCAGCCCCAACAGACACTCCTACGAGCAGTACTTC.

This clone was seen once. CDR3 bases: TGTGCCAGCAGTGAAGCCCCCTACGAGCAGTACTTC. Protein product: CASSEAPYEQYF. The chain is built from TRBV6-1 and TRBJ2-7; D remains unclear. Germline assignment: CDR1 MNHNS and CDR2 SASEGT. V was shortened by 0 bases and J by 2 bases, with 2 bases between the two germline ends. The CDR3 covers 12 residues.

This rearrangement joins TRBV6-5 to TRBJ1-6; 9 bases align to TRBD1. Germline lookup yields CDR1 MNHEY and CDR2 SVGAGI. J lost 6 bases, V lost 6 bases, and 6 bases had no gene match. The CDR3 spans 15 residues. CDR3: CASRGLTGGNSPLHF. The CDR3 DNA sequence: TGTGCCAGCAGAGGGTTGACAGGGGGTAATTCACCCCTCCACTTT.

V is TRBV12-5 and J is TRBJ1-5; 10 bases agree with TRBD1. The CDR3 sequence is 16 residues long. V lost 4 bases, J lost 0 bases, and 3 bases stayed unmatched. CDR1 LGHNT and CDR2 FRNRAP come from the germline V gene. CDR3 bases: TGTGCTAGTGGTTGGGACAGGGGATATAGCAATCAGCCCCAGCATTTT. As protein: CASGWDRGYSNQPQHF.

Regarding this clone: The sample contains more than one DNA sequence encoding this CDR3. The rearrangement joins TRBV5-1 to TRBJ2-7, with 10 bases that match TRBD1. The trim removed 0 bases at V and 3 bases at J, leaving 0 bases unmatched. The CDR3 is 14 residues long. Germline V gives CDR1 SGHRS, CDR2 YFSETQ. The CDR3 DNA reads as TGCGCCAGCAGCTTGGGGACAGGGGGCTACGAGCAGTACTTC. It is translated as CASSLGTGGYEQYF.

Points on this clone: A much larger clone differs by one base, so this may be a read error. The V call is TRBV9, the J call TRBJ2-5, with 10 bases that match TRBD2. V shed 3 bases, J shed 2 bases, and the junction held 1 base outside the gene matches. Germline V gives CDR1 SGDLS, CDR2 YYNGEE. The CDR3 totals 14 residues. The CDR3 sequence: CASSGAGGQETQYF. The CDR3 DNA follows: TGTGCCAGCAGCGGAGCGGGGGGGCAAGAGACCCAGTACTTC.